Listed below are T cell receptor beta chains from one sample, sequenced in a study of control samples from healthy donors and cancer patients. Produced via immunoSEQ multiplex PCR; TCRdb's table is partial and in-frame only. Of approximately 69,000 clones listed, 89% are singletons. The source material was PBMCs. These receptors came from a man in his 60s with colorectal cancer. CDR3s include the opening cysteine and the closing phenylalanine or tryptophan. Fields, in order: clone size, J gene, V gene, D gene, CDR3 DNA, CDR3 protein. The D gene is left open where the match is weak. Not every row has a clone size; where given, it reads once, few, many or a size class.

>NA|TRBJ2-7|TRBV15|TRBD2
TGTGCCACCAGCAGAGATCTGGGGGGGGGCTCCTACGAGCAGTACTTC
CATSRDLGGGSYEQYF
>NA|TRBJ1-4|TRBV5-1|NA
TGCGCCAGCAGCCTAGCCACAACTAATGAAAAACTGTTTTTT
CASSLATTNEKLFF
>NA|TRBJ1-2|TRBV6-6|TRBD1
TGTGCCAGCAGTTCAGGACAGGGTGCTGGCTACACCTTC
CASSSGQGAGYTF
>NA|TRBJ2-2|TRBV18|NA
TGTGCCAGCTCACCTCGGACAGACGCGAACACCGGGGAGCTGTTTTTT
CASSPRTDANTGELFF
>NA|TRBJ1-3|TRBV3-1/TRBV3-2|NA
TGTGCCAGCAGCCAAGGCCCGCCGGTGGGGGGCGGTGGAAACACCATATATTTT
CASSQGPPVGGGGNTIYF
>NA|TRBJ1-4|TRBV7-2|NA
TGTGCCAGCAGCTTCTTTAATGAAAAACTGTTTTTT
CASSFFNEKLFF
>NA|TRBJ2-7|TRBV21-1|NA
TGTGCCAGCGGGACAGCTCTCTCCTACGAGCAGTACTTC
CASGTALSYEQYF
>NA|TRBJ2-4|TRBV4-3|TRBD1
TGCGCCAGCAGCCAGGGTTACGGACAGGCCACCAAAAACATTCAGTACTTC
CASSQGYGQATKNIQYF
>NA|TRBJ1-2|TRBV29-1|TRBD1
TGCAGCGTTGCGGGACAGGGAATCTATGGCTACACCTTC
CSVAGQGIYGYTF
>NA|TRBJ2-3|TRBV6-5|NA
TGTGCCAGCATTGGAGTACCAGGTAGCACAGATACGCAGTATTTT
CASIGVPGSTDTQYF
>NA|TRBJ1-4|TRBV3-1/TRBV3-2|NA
TGTGCCAGCAGCCGCCAGGGGTCAACTAATGAAAAACTGTTTTTT
CASSRQGSTNEKLFF
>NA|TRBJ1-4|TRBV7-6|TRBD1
TGTGCCAGCAGCCTGAGGGACAGAGCAACTAATGAAAAACTGTTTTTT
CASSLRDRATNEKLFF
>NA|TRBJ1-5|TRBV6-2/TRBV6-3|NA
TGTGCCAGCAGTTACTCAGGGAGGAGGGGGCAGCCCCAGCATTTT
CASSYSGRRGQPQHF
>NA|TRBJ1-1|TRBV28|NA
TGTGCCAGCAGTCCCGGGGTACGCACTGAAGCTTTCTTT
CASSPGVRTEAFF
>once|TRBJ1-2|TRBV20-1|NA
TGCAGTGCTAGTACACCGATCAGGGAGGGCCCCTATGGCTACACCTTC
CSASTPIREGPYGYTF
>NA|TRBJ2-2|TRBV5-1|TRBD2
TGCGCCAGCAGCGGCGGGACTAGCGGGGTAGCGAACACCGGGGAGCTGTTTTTT
CASSGGTSGVANTGELFF
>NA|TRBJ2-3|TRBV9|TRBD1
TGTGCCAGCACCCGGGGACAGGGGACAGATACGCAGTATTTT
CASTRGQGTDTQYF
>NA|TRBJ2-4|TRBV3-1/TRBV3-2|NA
TGTGCCAGCAGCCGCCCCCCCGGGGCGGGGGCCAAAAACATTCAGTACTTC
CASSRPPGAGAKNIQYF